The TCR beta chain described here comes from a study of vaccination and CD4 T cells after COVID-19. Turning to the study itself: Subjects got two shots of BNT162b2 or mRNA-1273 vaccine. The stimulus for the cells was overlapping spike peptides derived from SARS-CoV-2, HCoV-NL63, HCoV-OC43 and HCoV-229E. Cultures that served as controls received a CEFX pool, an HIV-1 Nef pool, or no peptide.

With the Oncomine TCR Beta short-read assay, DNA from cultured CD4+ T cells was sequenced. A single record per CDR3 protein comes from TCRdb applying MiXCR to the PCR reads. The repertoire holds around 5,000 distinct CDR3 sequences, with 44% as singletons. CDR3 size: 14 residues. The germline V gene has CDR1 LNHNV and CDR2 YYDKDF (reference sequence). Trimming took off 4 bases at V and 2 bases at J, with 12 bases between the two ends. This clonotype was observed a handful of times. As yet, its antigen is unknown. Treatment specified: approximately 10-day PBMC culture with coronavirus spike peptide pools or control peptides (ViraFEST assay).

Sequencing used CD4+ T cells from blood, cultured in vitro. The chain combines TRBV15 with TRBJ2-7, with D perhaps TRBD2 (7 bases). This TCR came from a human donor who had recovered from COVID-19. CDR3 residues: CATSILRGPYEQYF. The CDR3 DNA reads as TGTGCCACCAGCATTCTGCGGGGGCCCTACGAGCAGTACTTC. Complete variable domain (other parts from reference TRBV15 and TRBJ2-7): DAMVIQNPRYQVTQFGKPVTLSCSQTLNHNVMYWYQQKSSQAPKLLFHYYDKDFNNEADTPDNFQSRRPNTSFCFLDIRSPGLGDTAMYLCATSILRGPYEQYFGPGTRLTVT.